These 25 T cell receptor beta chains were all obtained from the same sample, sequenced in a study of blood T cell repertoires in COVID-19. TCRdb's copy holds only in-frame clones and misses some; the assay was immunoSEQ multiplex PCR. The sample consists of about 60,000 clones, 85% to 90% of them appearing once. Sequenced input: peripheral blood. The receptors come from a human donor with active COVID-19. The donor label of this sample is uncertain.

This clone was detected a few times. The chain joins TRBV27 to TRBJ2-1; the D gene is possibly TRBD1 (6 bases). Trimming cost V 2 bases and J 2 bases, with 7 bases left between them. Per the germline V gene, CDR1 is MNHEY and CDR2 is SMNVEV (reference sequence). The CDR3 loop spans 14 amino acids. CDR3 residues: CASSLTGTYNEQFF. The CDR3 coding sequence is TGTGCCAGCAGTTTAACAGGGACCTACAATGAGCAGTTCTTC.

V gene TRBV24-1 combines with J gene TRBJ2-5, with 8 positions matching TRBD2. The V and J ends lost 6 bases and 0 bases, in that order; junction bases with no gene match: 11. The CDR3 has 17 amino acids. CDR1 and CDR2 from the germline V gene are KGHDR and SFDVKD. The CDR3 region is CATSTYRRGGDQETQYF. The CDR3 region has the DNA TGTGCCACCAGTACGTACCGTCGGGGGGGGGACCAAGAGACCCAGTACTTC.

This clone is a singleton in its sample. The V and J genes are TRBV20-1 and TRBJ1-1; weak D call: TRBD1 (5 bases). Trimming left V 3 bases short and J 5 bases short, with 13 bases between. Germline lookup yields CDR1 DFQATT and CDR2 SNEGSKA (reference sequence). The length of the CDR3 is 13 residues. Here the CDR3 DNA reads TGCAGTGCTAGTCGAAGTGGGGGGACTGAAGCTTTCTTT. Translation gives CSASRSGGTEAFF.

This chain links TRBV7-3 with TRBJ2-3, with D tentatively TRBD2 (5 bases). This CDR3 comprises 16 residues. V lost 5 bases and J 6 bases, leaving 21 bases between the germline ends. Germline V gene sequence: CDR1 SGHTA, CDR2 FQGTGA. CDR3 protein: CASSPRGLGYEDTQYF. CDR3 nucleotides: TGTGCCAGCAGCCCCCGGGGTCTCGGGTACGAGGATACGCAGTATTTT.

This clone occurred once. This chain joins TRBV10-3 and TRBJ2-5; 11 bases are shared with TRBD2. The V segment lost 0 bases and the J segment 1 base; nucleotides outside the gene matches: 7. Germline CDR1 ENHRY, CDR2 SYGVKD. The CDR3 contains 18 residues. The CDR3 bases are TGTGCCATCAGTGAGTCGGCGGTTAGCGGGGGGGTCCAAGAGACCCAGTACTTC. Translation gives CAISESAVSGGVQETQYF.

This chain's CDR3 is CASSLGSLQETQYF. DNA for the CDR3: TGTGCCAGCAGCTTAGGTTCTCTCCAAGAGACCCAGTACTTC. The V and J genes are TRBV7-2 and TRBJ2-5, with D unclear. Germline CDR1 reads SGHTA; CDR2 reads FQGNSA. Trimming pared 1 base from V and 1 base from J, leaving 7 bases between. This CDR3 is built from 14 residues.

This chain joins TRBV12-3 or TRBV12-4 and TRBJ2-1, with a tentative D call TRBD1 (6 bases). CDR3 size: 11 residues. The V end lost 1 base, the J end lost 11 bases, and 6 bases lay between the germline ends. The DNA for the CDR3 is TGTGCCAGCAGTTTAGGGGGGCAGCAGTTCTTC. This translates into CASSLGGQQFF.

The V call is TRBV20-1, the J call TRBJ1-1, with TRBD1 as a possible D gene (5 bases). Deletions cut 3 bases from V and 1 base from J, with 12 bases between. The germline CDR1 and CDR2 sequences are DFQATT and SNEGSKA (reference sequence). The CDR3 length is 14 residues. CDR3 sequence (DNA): TGCAGTGCTAGTCGCAGGGTAGAGAACACTGAAGCTTTCTTT. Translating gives CSASRRVENTEAFF.

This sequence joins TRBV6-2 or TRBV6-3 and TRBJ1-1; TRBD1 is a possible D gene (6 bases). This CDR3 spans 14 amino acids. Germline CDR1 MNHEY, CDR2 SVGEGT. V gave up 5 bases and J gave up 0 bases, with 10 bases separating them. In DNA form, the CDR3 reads TGTGCCAGCAGTACTAGGGGGATGAACACTGAAGCTTTCTTT. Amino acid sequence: CASSTRGMNTEAFF.

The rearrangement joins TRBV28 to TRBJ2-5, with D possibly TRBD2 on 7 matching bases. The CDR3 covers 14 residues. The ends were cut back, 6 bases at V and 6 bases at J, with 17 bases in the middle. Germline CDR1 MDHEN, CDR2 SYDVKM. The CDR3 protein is CASRRAGEGKTQYF. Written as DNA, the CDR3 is TGTGCCAGCAGGAGGGCAGGGGAGGGGAAGACCCAGTACTTC. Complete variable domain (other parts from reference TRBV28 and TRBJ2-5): DVKVTQSSRYLVKRTGEKVFLECVQDMDHENMFWYRQDPGLGLRLIYFSYDVKMKEKGDIPEGYSVSREKKERFSLILESASTNQTSMYLCASRRAGEGKTQYFGPGTRLLVL.

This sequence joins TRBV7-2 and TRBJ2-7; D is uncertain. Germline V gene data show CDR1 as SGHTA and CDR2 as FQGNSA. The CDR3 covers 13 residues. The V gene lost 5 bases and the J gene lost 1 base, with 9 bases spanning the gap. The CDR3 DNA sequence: TGTGCCAGCAGCCAGATCCCTTCCTACGAGCAGTACTTC. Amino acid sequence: CASSQIPSYEQYF.

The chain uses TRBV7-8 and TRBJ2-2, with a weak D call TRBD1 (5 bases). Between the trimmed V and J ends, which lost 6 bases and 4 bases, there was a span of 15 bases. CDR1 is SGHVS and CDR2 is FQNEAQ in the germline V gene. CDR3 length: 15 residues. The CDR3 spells CASSGRGLSTGELFF. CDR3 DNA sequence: TGTGCCAGCAGTGGAAGGGGCCTGAGCACCGGGGAGCTGTTTTTT.

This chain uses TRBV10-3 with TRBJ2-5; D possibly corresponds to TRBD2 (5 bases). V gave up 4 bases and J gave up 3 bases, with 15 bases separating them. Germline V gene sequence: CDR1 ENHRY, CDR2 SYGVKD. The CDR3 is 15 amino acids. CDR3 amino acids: CAISAYPEGKETQYF. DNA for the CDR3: TGTGCCATCAGTGCTTACCCCGAGGGAAAAGAGACCCAGTACTTC.

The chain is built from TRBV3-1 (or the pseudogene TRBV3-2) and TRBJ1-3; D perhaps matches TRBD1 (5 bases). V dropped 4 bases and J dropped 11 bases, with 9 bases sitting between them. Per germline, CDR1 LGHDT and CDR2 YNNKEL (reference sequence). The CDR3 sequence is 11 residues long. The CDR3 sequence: CASSLQTAIYF. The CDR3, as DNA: TGTGCCAGCAGCCTCCAGACAGCCATATATTTT.

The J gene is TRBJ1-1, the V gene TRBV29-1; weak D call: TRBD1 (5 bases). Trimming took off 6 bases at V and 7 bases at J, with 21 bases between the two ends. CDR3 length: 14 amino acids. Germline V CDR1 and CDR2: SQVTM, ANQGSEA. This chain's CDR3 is CSVDTGKAPYEAFF. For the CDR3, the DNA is TGCAGCGTGGATACAGGTAAAGCCCCATATGAAGCTTTCTTT. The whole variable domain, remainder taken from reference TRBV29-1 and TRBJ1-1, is SAVISQKPSRDICQRGTSLTIQCQVDSQVTMMFWYRQQPGQSLTLIATANQGSEATYESGFVIDKFPISRPNLTFSTLTVSNMSPEDSSIYLCSVDTGKAPYEAFFGQGTRLTVV.

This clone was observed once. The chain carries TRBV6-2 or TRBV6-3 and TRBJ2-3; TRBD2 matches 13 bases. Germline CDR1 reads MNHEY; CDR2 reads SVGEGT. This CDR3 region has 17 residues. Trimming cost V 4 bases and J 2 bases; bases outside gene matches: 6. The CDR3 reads CASSSGLAGASTDTQYF. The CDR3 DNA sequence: TGTGCCAGCAGTTCCGGACTAGCGGGGGCCTCCACAGATACGCAGTATTTT.

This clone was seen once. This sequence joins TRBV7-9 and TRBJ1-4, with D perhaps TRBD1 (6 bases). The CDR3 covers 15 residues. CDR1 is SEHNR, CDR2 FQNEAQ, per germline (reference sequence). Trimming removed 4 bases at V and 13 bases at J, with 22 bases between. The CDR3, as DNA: TGTGCCAGCAGCTACCCGGAGCCAGGGGTTAGGGGACTGTTTTTT. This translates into CASSYPEPGVRGLFF.

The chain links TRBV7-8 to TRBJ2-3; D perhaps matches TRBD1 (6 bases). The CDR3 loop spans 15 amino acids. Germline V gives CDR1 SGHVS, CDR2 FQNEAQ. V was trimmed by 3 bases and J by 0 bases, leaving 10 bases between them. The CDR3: CASSLMDSSTDTQYF. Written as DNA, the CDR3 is TGTGCCAGCAGCTTGATGGACAGTAGCACAGATACGCAGTATTTT. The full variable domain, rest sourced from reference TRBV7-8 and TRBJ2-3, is GAGVSQSPRYKVAKRGQDVALRCDPISGHVSLFWYQQALGQGPEFLTYFQNEAQLDKSGLPSDRFFAERPEGSVSTLKIQRTQQEDSAVYLCASSLMDSSTDTQYFGPGTRLTVL.

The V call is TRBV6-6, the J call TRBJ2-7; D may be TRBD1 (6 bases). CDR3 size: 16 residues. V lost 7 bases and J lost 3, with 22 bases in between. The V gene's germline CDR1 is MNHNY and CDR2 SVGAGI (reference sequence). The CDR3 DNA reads TGTGCCAGCATCCATGGGGGCACCTTAAGGAGCTACGAGCAGTACTTC. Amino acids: CASIHGGTLRSYEQYF.

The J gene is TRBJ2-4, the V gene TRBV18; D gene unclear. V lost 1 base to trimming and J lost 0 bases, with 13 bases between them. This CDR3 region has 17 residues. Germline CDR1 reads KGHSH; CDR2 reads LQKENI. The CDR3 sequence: CASSPLGSPGAKNIQYF. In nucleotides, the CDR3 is TGTGCCAGCTCACCACTCGGGTCGCCGGGAGCCAAAAACATTCAGTACTTC.

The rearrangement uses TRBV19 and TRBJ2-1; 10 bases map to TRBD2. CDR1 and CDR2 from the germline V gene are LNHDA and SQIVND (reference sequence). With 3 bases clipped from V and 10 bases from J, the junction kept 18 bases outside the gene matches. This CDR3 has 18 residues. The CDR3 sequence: CASSMLPSGGSYGGEQFF. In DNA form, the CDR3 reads TGTGCCAGTAGTATGCTGCCTAGCGGGGGCTCCTACGGTGGGGAGCAGTTCTTC.

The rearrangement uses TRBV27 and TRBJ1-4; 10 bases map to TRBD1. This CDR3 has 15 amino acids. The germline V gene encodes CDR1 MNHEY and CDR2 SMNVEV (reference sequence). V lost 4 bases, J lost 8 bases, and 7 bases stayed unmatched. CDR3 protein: CASSSGQGGREKLFF. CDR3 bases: TGTGCCAGCAGTTCCGGACAGGGGGGTCGAGAAAAACTGTTTTTT. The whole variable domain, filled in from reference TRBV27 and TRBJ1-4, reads EAQVTQNPRYLITVTGKKLTVTCSQNMNHEYMSWYRQDPGLGLRQIYYSMNVEVTDKGDVPEGYKVSRKEKRNFPLILESPSPNQTSLYFCASSSGQGGREKLFFGSGTQLSVL.

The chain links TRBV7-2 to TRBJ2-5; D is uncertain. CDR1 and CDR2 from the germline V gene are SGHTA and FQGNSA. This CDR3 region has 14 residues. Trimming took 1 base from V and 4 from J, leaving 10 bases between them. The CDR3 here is CASSLGTGGETQYF. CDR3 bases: TGTGCCAGCAGCTTAGGTACGGGTGGAGAGACCCAGTACTTC.

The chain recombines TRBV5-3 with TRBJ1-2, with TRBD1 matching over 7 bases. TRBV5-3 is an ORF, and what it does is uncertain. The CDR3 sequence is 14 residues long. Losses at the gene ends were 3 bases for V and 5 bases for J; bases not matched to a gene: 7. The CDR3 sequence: CARSSKGGRYGYTF. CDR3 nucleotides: TGTGCCAGAAGCTCTAAAGGGGGCAGATATGGCTACACCTTC.

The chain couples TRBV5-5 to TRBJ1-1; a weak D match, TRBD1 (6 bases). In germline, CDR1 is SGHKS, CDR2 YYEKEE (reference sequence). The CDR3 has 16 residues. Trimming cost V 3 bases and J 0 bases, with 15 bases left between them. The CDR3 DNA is TGTGCCAGCAGCTCCGGACCACAGGGCATGAACACTGAAGCTTTCTTT. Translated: CASSSGPQGMNTEAFF.